A selection of T cell receptor beta chains follows, all from one sample in a study of siplizumab effects on memory and regulatory T cells. Method: immunoSEQ multiplex PCR; TCRdb's copy keeps in-frame clones and lacks some. The data hold 100,000 or so clones, with around 90% observed a single time. Material for sequencing was non-Treg CD4+ T cells sorted from blood. The receptors come from a human donor in good health. Both conserved end residues are part of each CDR3. A D gene is named only where the DNA matches it firmly. Size values are once, few and many counts, or a class for expanded clones, and some rows have none.

>-|TRBJ1-5|-|TRBV2
CASSERGGYSNQPQHF
TGTGCCAGCAGCGAACGGGGGGGATATAGCAATCAGCCCCAGCATTTT
>-|TRBJ2-7|-|TRBV5-1
CASRAGYTYEQYF
TGCGCCAGCAGGGCAGGGTATACCTACGAGCAGTACTTC
>TRBD2|TRBJ2-3|-|TRBV19
CAIMRAGEGTDTQYF
TGTGCCATCATGCGGGCGGGAGAGGGCACAGATACGCAGTATTTT
>-|TRBJ1-3|-|TRBV19
CASSARQSNTIYF
TGTGCCAGTAGTGCCCGTCAATCGAACACCATATATTTT
>TRBD2|TRBJ2-3|few|TRBV27
CASSSRLAGGTDTQYF
TGTGCCAGCAGTTCGAGACTAGCGGGGGGCACAGATACGCAGTATTTT
>TRBD1|TRBJ1-1|-|TRBV5-1
CASRRGGTGESEAFF
TGCGCCAGCAGACGAGGCGGGACAGGGGAATCTGAAGCTTTCTTT
>TRBD1|TRBJ2-5|-|TRBV19
CASSTGQGRVETQYF
TGTGCCAGTAGTACCGGACAGGGGCGGGTAGAGACCCAGTACTTC
>TRBD1|TRBJ2-3|-|TRBV10-3
CAISGQGSDTQYF
TGTGCCATCAGTGGACAGGGTTCAGATACGCAGTATTTT
>-|TRBJ2-7|-|TRBV28
CASVTPGSYEQYF
TGTGCCAGCGTTACTCCGGGGTCCTACGAGCAGTACTTC
>TRBD2|TRBJ2-5|-|TRBV7-3
CASSRPYGLAGETQYF
TGTGCCAGCAGCCGTCCGTATGGACTAGCGGGGGAGACCCAGTACTTC
>-|TRBJ2-5|-|TRBV11-2
CASSLDRGVGETQYF
TGTGCCAGCAGCTTAGATCGAGGGGTGGGGGAGACCCAGTACTTC
>TRBD1|TRBJ1-2|-|TRBV7-7
CASSLVAGGHGYTF
TGTGCTAGCAGCTTAGTTGCAGGGGGCCATGGCTACACCTTC
>-|TRBJ2-3|-|TRBV5-1
CASSLAVAGTDTQYF
TGCGCCAGCAGCTTGGCGGTAGCGGGCACAGATACGCAGTATTTT
>TRBD2|TRBJ2-1|-|TRBV7-9
CASSSTTSGRIGEQFF
TGTGCCAGCAGCTCCACGACTAGCGGGAGAATCGGTGAGCAGTTCTTC
>TRBD2|TRBJ2-7|-|TRBV10-2
CASSSGSANEQYF
TGCGCCAGCAGTAGCGGGAGCGCCAACGAGCAGTACTTC
>TRBD2|TRBJ2-2|-|TRBV27
CASRGTSGMVGELFF
TGTGCCAGCAGGGGGACTAGCGGGATGGTCGGGGAGCTGTTTTTT
>TRBD1|TRBJ2-3|-|TRBV10-3
CAIREGQGSDTQYF
TGTGCCATCAGGGAAGGACAGGGATCCGATACGCAGTATTTT
>TRBD2|TRBJ2-3|-|TRBV7-9
CASSLGGRVWRPDTQYF
TGTGCCAGCAGCTTAGGCGGGAGGGTGTGGCGCCCAGATACGCAGTATTTT
>-|TRBJ2-2|-|TRBV18
CASSPPVVGELFF
TGTGCCAGCTCACCACCGGTAGTCGGGGAGCTGTTTTTT